This is a list of T cell receptor beta chains from one sample in a study of tumor-infiltrating lymphocytes in primary liver carcinoma. Via MiXCR, TCRdb re-called the multiplex PCR reads, giving one row per CDR3 protein. The repertoire holds a few hundred thousand distinct CDR3 sequences, about three fifths seen once, with approximately 15% in the top ten. Sequenced: peripheral blood. The receptors originated from a woman aged 30 to 39 with primary liver carcinoma and hepatitis B virus infection. Each CDR3 is given with its conserved first and last residue. Fields, in order: clone size, V gene, D gene, J gene, CDR3 protein, CDR3 DNA. A D gene is named only where the DNA matches it firmly. Size is omitted from some rows. Given values are once, few, many or a class for expanded clones.

>few|TRBV6-2/TRBV6-3|-|TRBJ1-2
CASSPDRKWMYGYTF
TGTGCCAGCAGCCCCGACAGGAAATGGATGTATGGCTACACCTTC
>-|TRBV28|TRBD1|TRBJ2-1
CASRTGWSAYSEQFF
TGTGCCAGCAGGACAGGGTGGTCCGCCTACAGTGAGCAGTTCTTC
>-|TRBV28|TRBD1|TRBJ2-2
CVSSQQGARTGELFF
TGTGTCAGCAGTCAGCAGGGGGCCCGGACCGGGGAGCTGTTTTTT
>many|TRBV4-1|-|TRBJ2-2
CASSQGPLTDGELFF
TGCGCCAGCAGCCAGGGACCCCTTACGGACGGGGAGCTGTTTTTT
>-|TRBV6-6|-|TRBJ2-3
CASSYSSTGWSDTDTQYF
TGTGCCAGCAGTTACTCGTCAACAGGGTGGTCAGACACAGATACGCAGTATTTT
>-|TRBV11-2|-|TRBJ2-1
CASSLAGNERFF
TGTGCCAGCAGCTTAGCTGGAAATGAGCGGTTCTTC
>-|TRBV11-2|TRBD1|TRBJ2-2
CASRLGTGGIGELFF
TGTGCCAGCAGGCTCGGAACAGGGGGCATCGGGGAGCTGTTTTTT
>many|TRBV11-2|-|TRBJ2-6
CASSFLYSGANVLTF
TGTGCCAGCAGCTTTTTGTATTCTGGGGCCAACGTCCTGACTTTC
>few|TRBV29-1|-|TRBJ1-3
CSVEGTPGNTIYF
TGCAGCGTTGAAGGGACTCCTGGAAACACCATATATTTT
>-|TRBV6-1|-|TRBJ1-6
CVSTRDPISYNSPLHF
TGTGTTAGCACCCGGGACCCGATCTCCTATAATTCACCCCTCCACTTT
>few|TRBV6-5|-|TRBJ1-2
CASSYTPGGGYTF
TGTGCCAGCAGTTACACACCTGGTGGTGGCTACACCTTC
>few|TRBV4-1|TRBD1|TRBJ2-7
CASSQDYRDRHREPYF
TGCGCCAGCAGCCAAGATTATAGGGACAGGCATCGCGAGCCGTACTTC
>-|TRBV4-3|-|TRBJ2-2
CASSHDRGGVNTGELFF
TGCGCCAGCAGCCATGACCGGGGCGGAGTAAACACCGGGGAGCTGTTTTTT
>-|TRBV28|-|TRBJ1-1
CASSSRLVTEAFF
TGTGCCAGCAGCTCGCGGTTGGTGACTGAAGCTTTCTTT
>few|TRBV12-3/TRBV12-4|TRBD2|TRBJ2-7
CASPSGRMVEQYF
TGTGCCAGCCCTAGCGGGAGGATGGTCGAGCAGTACTTC
>-|TRBV6-2/TRBV6-3|-|TRBJ2-4
CAGNNQGGNIQYF
TGTGCCGGCAATAACCAGGGGGGAAACATTCAGTACTTC
>-|TRBV5-5|-|TRBJ2-7
CASSSSLTGQPYEQYF
TGTGCCAGCAGCTCCTCCCTTACGGGGCAACCCTACGAGCAGTACTTC
>few|TRBV5-6|-|TRBJ2-7
CASSLGEAYEQYF
TGTGCCAGCAGCTTGGGAGAAGCCTACGAGCAGTACTTC
>-|TRBV7-9|TRBD2|TRBJ2-2
CASSIRTSGSGELFF
TGTGCCAGCAGCATTAGGACTAGCGGTTCCGGGGAGCTGTTTTTT
>few|TRBV12-3/TRBV12-4|-|TRBJ1-5
CASSLVSGQPQHF
TGTGCCAGCAGTTTAGTATCTGGACAGCCCCAGCATTTT